Listed below are T cell receptor beta chains from one sample, sequenced in a study of long-term antiretroviral therapy in people with HIV. Generated by immunoSEQ multiplex PCR, the TCRdb table keeps only in-frame clones and is missing some. In the table there are 20,000 to 25,000 clones, around 92% of which are singletons. Sequencing was performed on unsorted PBMCs, taken 4.4 years after starting antiretroviral therapy. These receptors all come from a woman in her 50s with HIV. CDR3s include the opening cysteine and the closing phenylalanine or tryptophan. Fields, in order: D gene, J gene, clone size, V gene, CDR3 DNA, CDR3 protein. The D gene is left open where the match is weak. Clone size is not always given. Where it is, it says once, few, many or a class for expanded clones.

D gene: TRBD2; J gene: TRBJ2-1; clone size: once; V gene: TRBV9; CDR3 DNA: TGTGCCAGCAGCGTACGGGAGGGGACTAGCGCTCGGACCGACCATTCCTCCTACAATGAGCAGTTCTTC; CDR3 protein: CASSVREGTSARTDHSSYNEQFF
D gene: -; J gene: TRBJ2-3; clone size: -; V gene: TRBV7-3; CDR3 DNA: TGTGCCAGCAGCCTGCTAGGGAGCACAGATACGCAGTATTTT; CDR3 protein: CASSLLGSTDTQYF
D gene: TRBD1; J gene: TRBJ2-7; clone size: -; V gene: TRBV18; CDR3 DNA: TGTGCCAGCTCACCCTCACAGGGGATCGACGAGCAGTACTTC; CDR3 protein: CASSPSQGIDEQYF
D gene: -; J gene: TRBJ1-1; clone size: -; V gene: TRBV29-1; CDR3 DNA: TGCAGCGTAAAGGACGGGAACACTGAAGCTTTCTTT; CDR3 protein: CSVKDGNTEAFF
D gene: -; J gene: TRBJ2-7; clone size: -; V gene: TRBV12-5; CDR3 DNA: TGTGCTAGTGGTTTGGCCCTTGCCCAGCAGTACTTC; CDR3 protein: CASGLALAQQYF
D gene: -; J gene: TRBJ2-2; clone size: -; V gene: TRBV7-3; CDR3 DNA: TGTGCCAGCAGCCCGTCTAGCACCGGGGAGCTGTTTTTT; CDR3 protein: CASSPSSTGELFF
D gene: -; J gene: TRBJ2-7; clone size: -; V gene: TRBV6-1; CDR3 DNA: TGTGCCAGCAGTCCAACAGGGGGGGGATACGAGCAGTACTTC; CDR3 protein: CASSPTGGGYEQYF
D gene: -; J gene: TRBJ1-2; clone size: -; V gene: TRBV7-3; CDR3 DNA: TGTGCCAGCAGCCCTGCACCGGGCCAGAGGAATGGCTACACCTTC; CDR3 protein: CASSPAPGQRNGYTF
D gene: -; J gene: TRBJ2-7; clone size: few; V gene: TRBV9; CDR3 DNA: TGTGCCAGCAGCTCCTCCTCCCCCAGGGTCTACGAGCAGTACTTC; CDR3 protein: CASSSSSPRVYEQYF
D gene: -; J gene: TRBJ2-6; clone size: -; V gene: TRBV7-7; CDR3 DNA: TGTGCTAGCAGCTTAAACTCTGGGGCCAACGTCCTGACTTTC; CDR3 protein: CASSLNSGANVLTF
D gene: -; J gene: TRBJ2-7; clone size: -; V gene: TRBV18; CDR3 DNA: TGTGCCAGCTCACCCCCAGACAGGTCAGCCTACGAGCAGTACTTC; CDR3 protein: CASSPPDRSAYEQYF
D gene: -; J gene: TRBJ1-2; clone size: -; V gene: TRBV20-1; CDR3 DNA: TGCAGTGCTAGAGCTTTTCCCGGCTACACCTTC; CDR3 protein: CSARAFPGYTF
D gene: -; J gene: TRBJ1-3; clone size: -; V gene: TRBV9; CDR3 DNA: TGTGCCAGCAGCGGAATCGGGACAGGAAACACCATATATTTT; CDR3 protein: CASSGIGTGNTIYF
D gene: -; J gene: TRBJ2-5; clone size: -; V gene: TRBV6-5; CDR3 DNA: TGTGCCAGCAGCCTTAACCCACGAGAGACCCAGTACTTC; CDR3 protein: CASSLNPRETQYF
D gene: -; J gene: TRBJ1-5; clone size: -; V gene: TRBV7-9; CDR3 DNA: TGTGCCAGCAGCTACCCCCAGGGGACCCAGCATTTT; CDR3 protein: CASSYPQGTQHF
D gene: -; J gene: TRBJ2-1; clone size: -; V gene: TRBV6-8; CDR3 DNA: TGTGCCAGCAGTTACAATCAGGAGAGCTCCTACAATGAGCAGTTCTTC; CDR3 protein: CASSYNQESSYNEQFF
D gene: TRBD1; J gene: TRBJ1-5; clone size: -; V gene: TRBV5-5; CDR3 DNA: TGTGCCAGCAGCGCGACAGGGTATAGCAATCAGCCCCAGCATTTT; CDR3 protein: CASSATGYSNQPQHF
D gene: -; J gene: TRBJ2-3; clone size: -; V gene: TRBV4-3; CDR3 DNA: TGCGCCAGCAGCCACGATCGGGGCACAGATACGCAGTATTTT; CDR3 protein: CASSHDRGTDTQYF
D gene: -; J gene: TRBJ1-6; clone size: few; V gene: TRBV7-9; CDR3 DNA: TGTGCCAGCAGCTTAAGGACGGGGGGCTCACCCCTCCACTTT; CDR3 protein: CASSLRTGGSPLHF
D gene: -; J gene: TRBJ2-3; clone size: -; V gene: TRBV7-3; CDR3 DNA: TGTGCCAGCAGTTACGAGGGGACAGATACGCAGTATTTT; CDR3 protein: CASSYEGTDTQYF
D gene: -; J gene: TRBJ1-5; clone size: -; V gene: TRBV19; CDR3 DNA: TGTGCCAGTAGTATTGGAGGCGGGGCCAGCAATCAGCCCCAGCATTTT; CDR3 protein: CASSIGGGASNQPQHF
D gene: TRBD2; J gene: TRBJ2-3; clone size: -; V gene: TRBV19; CDR3 DNA: TGTGCCAGTAGTATTGCGGCTAGCGGCGCTGGTTTCCAGGATACGCAGTATTTT; CDR3 protein: CASSIAASGAGFQDTQYF
D gene: TRBD1; J gene: TRBJ2-7; clone size: -; V gene: TRBV14; CDR3 DNA: TGTGCCAGCAGCCCTCCGGGACAGGGGTTCCAGCAGTACTTC; CDR3 protein: CASSPPGQGFQQYF
D gene: -; J gene: TRBJ1-2; clone size: -; V gene: TRBV25-1; CDR3 DNA: TGTGCCAGCAGTGAATATGTCGACCCTGACTATGGCTACACCTTC; CDR3 protein: CASSEYVDPDYGYTF
D gene: -; J gene: TRBJ2-3; clone size: -; V gene: TRBV6-5; CDR3 DNA: TGTGCCAGCAGTACAGGACTGCCAAGCACAGATACGCAGTATTTT; CDR3 protein: CASSTGLPSTDTQYF
D gene: -; J gene: TRBJ1-6; clone size: -; V gene: TRBV14; CDR3 DNA: TGTGCCAGCAGCCAGGGGATCGGACGGATTTATTCACCCCTCCACTTT; CDR3 protein: CASSQGIGRIYSPLHF
D gene: -; J gene: TRBJ1-1; clone size: -; V gene: TRBV25-1; CDR3 DNA: TGTGCCAGCAGTGAATTTGGAACGAACACTGAAGCTTTCTTT; CDR3 protein: CASSEFGTNTEAFF
D gene: -; J gene: TRBJ2-5; clone size: once; V gene: TRBV29-1; CDR3 DNA: TGCAGCGTTGAAGATCGGCAGGCGGGATTAGGAGAGACCCAGTACTTC; CDR3 protein: CSVEDRQAGLGETQYF
D gene: -; J gene: TRBJ1-2; clone size: -; V gene: TRBV5-1; CDR3 DNA: TGCGCCAGCAGCTTGAGGGATCCTAACTATGGCTACACCTTC; CDR3 protein: CASSLRDPNYGYTF
D gene: TRBD1; J gene: TRBJ1-4; clone size: -; V gene: TRBV7-2; CDR3 DNA: TGTGCCAGCAGCACCGGGACAGGGGATGAAAAACTGTTTTTT; CDR3 protein: CASSTGTGDEKLFF
D gene: -; J gene: TRBJ2-2; clone size: once; V gene: TRBV7-8; CDR3 DNA: TGTGCCAGCAGCCCCCGGCTAGCCGGGGAGCTGTTTTTT; CDR3 protein: CASSPRLAGELFF
D gene: -; J gene: TRBJ2-5; clone size: -; V gene: TRBV19; CDR3 DNA: TGTGCCAGTAGTCCCCCCGGAGAAGCGCGGCAAGAGACCCAGTACTTC; CDR3 protein: CASSPPGEARQETQYF
D gene: TRBD1; J gene: TRBJ2-3; clone size: -; V gene: TRBV10-3; CDR3 DNA: TGTGCCATCACGGACAGGGGAAGAAGCACAGATACGCAGTATTTT; CDR3 protein: CAITDRGRSTDTQYF
D gene: TRBD1; J gene: TRBJ2-7; clone size: -; V gene: TRBV9; CDR3 DNA: TGTGCCAGCAGCGCCGGGACAGGGAACTACGAGCAGTACTTC; CDR3 protein: CASSAGTGNYEQYF
D gene: TRBD1; J gene: TRBJ2-7; clone size: -; V gene: TRBV7-6; CDR3 DNA: TGTGCCAGCAGCCGGACAGGGGGCGAGGGAGAGCAGTACTTC; CDR3 protein: CASSRTGGEGEQYF
D gene: -; J gene: TRBJ1-2; clone size: -; V gene: TRBV5-4; CDR3 DNA: TGTGCCAGCAGCTTACAGGACGGCCCCTATGGCTACACCTTC; CDR3 protein: CASSLQDGPYGYTF
D gene: -; J gene: TRBJ2-2; clone size: -; V gene: TRBV19; CDR3 DNA: TGTGCCACCAAGGCCCAGGGAACGAACACCGGGGAGCTGTTTTTT; CDR3 protein: CATKAQGTNTGELFF
D gene: -; J gene: TRBJ2-3; clone size: -; V gene: TRBV29-1; CDR3 DNA: TGCAGCGTTGAAGTGACGGGGGCAGACACAGATACGCAGTATTTT; CDR3 protein: CSVEVTGADTDTQYF
D gene: -; J gene: TRBJ1-2; clone size: few; V gene: TRBV2; CDR3 DNA: TGTGCCAGCGTATTATACACGGAAGCTAACTATGGCTACACCTTC; CDR3 protein: CASVLYTEANYGYTF
D gene: -; J gene: TRBJ1-1; clone size: -; V gene: TRBV5-1; CDR3 DNA: TGCGCCAGTACCGACGGGGGCATTTTGGGCACTGAAGCTTTCTTT; CDR3 protein: CASTDGGILGTEAFF
D gene: -; J gene: TRBJ2-7; clone size: -; V gene: TRBV18; CDR3 DNA: TGTGCCAGCTCACCAGAACGGGCCCTCCTAGACGACGAGCAGTACTTC; CDR3 protein: CASSPERALLDDEQYF
D gene: -; J gene: TRBJ1-2; clone size: -; V gene: TRBV9; CDR3 DNA: TGTGCCAGCAGCGAAAGGGACCCCGGAGGCGGCTACACCTTC; CDR3 protein: CASSERDPGGGYTF
D gene: TRBD2; J gene: TRBJ2-7; clone size: -; V gene: TRBV4-1; CDR3 DNA: TGCGCCAGCAGCCAAGATCCCCCCTCTAGCGGGGGAACCAAACACGAGCAGTACTTC; CDR3 protein: CASSQDPPSSGGTKHEQYF
D gene: -; J gene: TRBJ1-3; clone size: -; V gene: TRBV21-1; CDR3 DNA: TGTGCCAGCAGCAAAGGAACAGGGGGATTCTTTGGAAACACCATATATTTT; CDR3 protein: CASSKGTGGFFGNTIYF
D gene: -; J gene: TRBJ1-3; clone size: once; V gene: TRBV7-9; CDR3 DNA: TGTGCCAGCAGCCCCCCTGGGGGAAACACCATATATTTT; CDR3 protein: CASSPPGGNTIYF
D gene: TRBD1; J gene: TRBJ2-5; clone size: -; V gene: TRBV9; CDR3 DNA: TGTGCCAGCAGCGCGGGACAGATTCAAGAGACCCAGTACTTC; CDR3 protein: CASSAGQIQETQYF
D gene: -; J gene: TRBJ1-1; clone size: -; V gene: TRBV19; CDR3 DNA: TGTGCCAGTAGTATAGGTAGGGGGGGCACTGAAGCTTTCTTT; CDR3 protein: CASSIGRGGTEAFF
D gene: -; J gene: TRBJ2-5; clone size: -; V gene: TRBV21-1; CDR3 DNA: TGTGCCAGCAGCAAAGGACAGGGGGTCATGGAAGAGACCCAGTACTTC; CDR3 protein: CASSKGQGVMEETQYF
D gene: TRBD1; J gene: TRBJ1-2; clone size: -; V gene: TRBV15; CDR3 DNA: TGTGCCACCAGCAGAGATCGGACAGGGTCCTATGGCTACACCTTC; CDR3 protein: CATSRDRTGSYGYTF
D gene: TRBD2; J gene: TRBJ2-7; clone size: -; V gene: TRBV2; CDR3 DNA: TGTGCCAGCAGACCGACTAGCGGGGGGGTTTCCGAGCAGTACTTC; CDR3 protein: CASRPTSGGVSEQYF
D gene: -; J gene: TRBJ2-3; clone size: once; V gene: TRBV5-1; CDR3 DNA: TGCGCCAGCAGCTCGTTAGAGACGGGGGGCACAGATACGCAGTATTTT; CDR3 protein: CASSSLETGGTDTQYF
D gene: -; J gene: TRBJ2-7; clone size: -; V gene: TRBV19; CDR3 DNA: TGTGCCAGTACTAGTCCGGGCGCGGACGAGCAGTACTTC; CDR3 protein: CASTSPGADEQYF
D gene: -; J gene: TRBJ1-4; clone size: -; V gene: TRBV4-1; CDR3 DNA: TGCGCCAGCAGCCAAGAAAGGGTTCGGGGTGAAAAACTGTTTTTT; CDR3 protein: CASSQERVRGEKLFF
D gene: -; J gene: TRBJ1-1; clone size: once; V gene: TRBV7-9; CDR3 DNA: TGTGCCAGCAGCTTTTGGGACACTGAAGCTTTCTTT; CDR3 protein: CASSFWDTEAFF
D gene: -; J gene: TRBJ1-1; clone size: -; V gene: TRBV9; CDR3 DNA: TGTGCCAGCAGCGTAAAGGGCTTGCCCACTGAAGCTTTCTTT; CDR3 protein: CASSVKGLPTEAFF